This T cell receptor beta chain was captured in a study of human T cells and chemical hapten exposure. In the study overall: Weekly diphenylcyclopropenone doses were given to patients' scalps across the approximately 24-week study. Overall study results and limits: Each of the donors had alopecia, so their immune responses may not resemble those of healthy people.

Library construction involved attaching unique molecular identifiers to individual cDNA molecules, which allowed quantitative, reproducible TCR counting. Using its own MiXCR run on the RACE reads, TCRdb lists one record per CDR3 protein. The table records roughly 380,000 distinct CDR3 sequences, about 4.4% of them present only once. Germline CDR1 is SQVTM and CDR2 is ANQGSEA. V dropped 4 bases and J dropped 7; count of bases not matched to a gene: 4. The CDR3 length is 13 residues. Ten or more counts support this clonotype. Antigen: not known. Time point: patch test 1, 2 weeks after DPC sensitization. Treatment denoted: therapeutic diphenylcyclopropenone sensitization with weekly scalp DPC.

This TCR was recovered from a woman between 50 and 59 years old with alopecia areata. Some clones in this sample may be carry-over from other donors' samples. This chain uses TRBV29-1 with TRBJ1-5; 10 bases map to TRBD1. Source: whole blood, taken in connection with sensitization to the hapten diphenylcyclopropenone (DPC). The CDR3 bases are TGCAGCGTTGGGACAGGGGGTGGCCAGCCCCAGCATTTT. The encoded protein is CSVGTGGGQPQHF.